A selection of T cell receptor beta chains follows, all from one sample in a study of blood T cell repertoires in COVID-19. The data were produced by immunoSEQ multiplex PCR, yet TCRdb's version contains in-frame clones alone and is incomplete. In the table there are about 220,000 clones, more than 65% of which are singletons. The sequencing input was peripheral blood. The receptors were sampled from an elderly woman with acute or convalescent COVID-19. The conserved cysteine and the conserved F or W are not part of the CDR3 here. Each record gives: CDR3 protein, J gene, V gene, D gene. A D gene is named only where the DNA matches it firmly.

ASSYSQGQGEKLF | TRBJ1-4 | TRBV6-5 | NA
ASSPGGVTQETQY | TRBJ2-5 | TRBV27 | TRBD2
ASSYPFLGDTEAF | TRBJ1-1 | TRBV6-6 | NA
ASSEAQVYEQY | TRBJ2-7 | TRBV2 | NA
ASSLQRGHGYT | TRBJ1-2 | TRBV12-3/TRBV12-4 | TRBD1
ASSPGQSSSGNTIY | TRBJ1-3 | TRBV7-6 | NA
ASSWRDRGPGELF | TRBJ2-2 | TRBV5-4 | TRBD1
AISPSGGLNTGELF | TRBJ2-2 | TRBV10-3 | TRBD2
ASTPGLNTGELF | TRBJ2-2 | TRBV2 | NA
ASSRGVGENIQY | TRBJ2-4 | TRBV6-5 | NA
ASSFRGETQY | TRBJ2-5 | TRBV11-3 | NA
ASSPMGQGIEKLF | TRBJ1-4 | TRBV2 | TRBD1
ASSFTGQSSGNTIY | TRBJ1-3 | TRBV7-9 | NA
ASSEGSGVETQY | TRBJ2-5 | TRBV2 | NA
ASSEESYSDTQY | TRBJ2-3 | TRBV2 | NA
ASSATGYTEAF | TRBJ1-1 | TRBV19 | NA
ASSPRQGGTWSPLH | TRBJ1-6 | TRBV18 | NA
ASGLPGQGGDGYT | TRBJ1-2 | TRBV2 | TRBD1
ASGGDYQPQH | TRBJ1-5 | TRBV28 | NA
ASSYARDREGGAF | TRBJ1-1 | TRBV6-5 | TRBD1
ASSQLGGTGERAGELF | TRBJ2-2 | TRBV11-3 | TRBD1
AISLLTLPPYNEQF | TRBJ2-1 | TRBV10-3 | NA
ASIRQGPEGYT | TRBJ1-2 | TRBV6-5 | TRBD1
ASSFLTGTANYGYT | TRBJ1-2 | TRBV5-7 | TRBD1
ASSLAWGLMNTEAF | TRBJ1-1 | TRBV7-2 | NA
ASSPLPGSSSGNTIY | TRBJ1-3 | TRBV18 | NA
ASSLAGIREAF | TRBJ1-1 | TRBV11-2 | NA
ASSLGATAFYEQY | TRBJ2-7 | TRBV11-2 | NA
ASLRGGLVFYEQY | TRBJ2-7 | TRBV28 | NA
ASSLVGGVNEQF | TRBJ2-1 | TRBV5-1 | NA
ASSSGGQHYEQY | TRBJ2-7 | TRBV7-3 | TRBD1
ASSWRGSYGYT | TRBJ1-2 | TRBV27 | NA
ASSTGTPRGTGELF | TRBJ2-2 | TRBV14 | NA